This T cell receptor (beta chain) was observed in a study of regulatory T cells in long-lasting Graves disease. Background on the study: Graves' patients who were just diagnosed had used antithyroid drugs for under 3 months.

This clonotype was counted ten times or more. Trimming took 7 bases from V and 4 from J, leaving 12 bases between them. The CDR3 has 13 amino acids. From germline, CDR1 is MDHEN and CDR2 SYDVKM. The time point: newly diagnosed GD, antithyroid drugs for less than 3 months. From PBMCs, RNA was extracted and then used to make the TCR library. Combining iRepertoire HTBI primers with Arm-PCR of CDR3 regions, the authors built TCR beta libraries. TCRdb ran MiXCR on the multiplex PCR reads and lists one entry per CDR3 protein. This repertoire shows some 240,000 distinct CDR3 sequences, approximately 18% found once; its top ten account for 10% to 15%. These data also featured in a second study, about T cells in Graves' hyperthyroidism and ophthalmopathy. According to that study: Using 13 V-J features, a model discriminated ophthalmopathy from stable hyperthyroidism.

J is TRBJ2-3 and V is TRBV28; no reliable D call. This receptor was identified in a woman in her twenties or thirties with Graves disease. The specimen comprised peripheral blood mononuclear cells (PBMCs), sampled at new diagnosis, from a patient treated with antithyroid drugs. CDR3 region: CASMTDSSDTQYF. For the CDR3, the DNA is TGTGCCAGCATGACTGACTCCTCAGATACGCAGTATTTT.